The clone carrying this T cell receptor (beta chain) was counted only a few times. Its cognate antigen is unknown. Bulk tumor genomic DNA, 600 ng per sample, was used as template. Multiple widely separated biopsies were taken from each primary tumor at surgery. Those enrolled were patients newly diagnosed with untreated non-small cell lung cancer and undergoing curative surgery. The data belong to a study of immune heterogeneity within non-small cell lung tumors. General study results and limits: Recurrence of the same dominant CDR3 beta clonotypes was seen across tumor sites within a patient, and site-unique high-frequency clones were present alongside them.

Multiplex PCR employing 32 V and 13 J primers generated amplicons of the TCR beta CDR3. TCRdb reprocessed the multiplex PCR reads via MiXCR and lists one record per CDR3 protein. The table has approximately 4,600 distinct CDR3 sequences, 35% to 45% seen once; the top ten hold about 30%. Sequencing input: lung tumor tissue. The TCR was taken from a woman aged 45 to 65 with non-small cell lung cancer.

The CDR3 reads CSVVSKGIYGYTF. CDR3 DNA: TGCAGCGTTGTGTCGAAAGGAATCTATGGCTACACCTTC. The chain combines TRBV29-1 with TRBJ1-2, with no clear D. The V gene lost 4 bases and the J gene lost 4 bases, with 13 bases spanning the gap. Germline V lookup: CDR1 SQVTM, CDR2 ANQGSEA. This CDR3 spans 13 amino acids.